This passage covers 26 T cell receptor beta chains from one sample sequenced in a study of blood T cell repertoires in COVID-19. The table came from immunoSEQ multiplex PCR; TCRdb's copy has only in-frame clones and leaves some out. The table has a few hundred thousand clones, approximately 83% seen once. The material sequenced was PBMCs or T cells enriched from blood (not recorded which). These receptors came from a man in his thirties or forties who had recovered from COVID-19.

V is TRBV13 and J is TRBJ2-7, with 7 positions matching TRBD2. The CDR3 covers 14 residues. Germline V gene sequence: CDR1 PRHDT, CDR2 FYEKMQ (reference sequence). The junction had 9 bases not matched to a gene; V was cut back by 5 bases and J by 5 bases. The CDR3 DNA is TGTGCCAGCAGCCGTACTAGCGAATTCCACGAGCAGTACTTC. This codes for CASSRTSEFHEQYF. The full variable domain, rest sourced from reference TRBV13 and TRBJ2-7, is AAGVIQSPRHLIKEKRETATLKCYPIPRHDTVYWYQQGPGQDPQFLISFYEKMQSDKGSIPDRFSAQQFSDYHSELNMSSLELGDSALYFCASSRTSEFHEQYFGPGTRLTVT.

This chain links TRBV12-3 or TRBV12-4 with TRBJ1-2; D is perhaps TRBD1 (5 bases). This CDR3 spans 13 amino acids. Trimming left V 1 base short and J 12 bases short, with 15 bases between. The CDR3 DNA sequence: TGTGCCAGCAGTTTAGGCGGTGGGGGGGGACACACCTTC. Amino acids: CASSLGGGGGHTF.

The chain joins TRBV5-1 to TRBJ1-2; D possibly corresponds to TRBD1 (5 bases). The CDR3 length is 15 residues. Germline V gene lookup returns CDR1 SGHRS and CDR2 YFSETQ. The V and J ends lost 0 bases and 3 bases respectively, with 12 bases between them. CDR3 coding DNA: TGCGCCAGCAGCTTGGCCCCGGGAGGGGACTATGGCTACACCTTC. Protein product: CASSLAPGGDYGYTF.

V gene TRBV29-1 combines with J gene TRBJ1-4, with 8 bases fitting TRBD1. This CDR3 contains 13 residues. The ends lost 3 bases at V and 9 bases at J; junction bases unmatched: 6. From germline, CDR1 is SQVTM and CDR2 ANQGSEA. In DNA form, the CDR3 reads TGCAGCGTTGAGCAGGGGGCGCGGAAAAAACTGTTTTTT. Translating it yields CSVEQGARKKLFF.

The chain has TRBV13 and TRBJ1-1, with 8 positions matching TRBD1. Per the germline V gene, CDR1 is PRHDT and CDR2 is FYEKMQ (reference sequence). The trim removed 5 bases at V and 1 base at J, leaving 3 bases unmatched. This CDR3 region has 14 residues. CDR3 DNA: TGTGCCAGCAGCGAAGACAGGGGGAACACTGAAGCTTTCTTT. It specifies CASSEDRGNTEAFF.

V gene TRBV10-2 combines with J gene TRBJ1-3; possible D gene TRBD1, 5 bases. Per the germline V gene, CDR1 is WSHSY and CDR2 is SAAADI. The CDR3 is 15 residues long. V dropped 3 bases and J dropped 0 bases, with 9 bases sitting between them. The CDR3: CASSDRASSGNTIYF. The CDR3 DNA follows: TGCGCCAGCAGTGACAGGGCTTCCTCTGGAAACACCATATATTTT.

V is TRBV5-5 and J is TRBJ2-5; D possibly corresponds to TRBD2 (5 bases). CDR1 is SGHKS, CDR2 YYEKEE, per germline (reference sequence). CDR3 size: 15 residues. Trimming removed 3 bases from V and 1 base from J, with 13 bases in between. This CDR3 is CASSYPGRAQETQYF. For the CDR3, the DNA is TGTGCCAGCAGCTACCCGGGGAGAGCCCAAGAGACCCAGTACTTC.

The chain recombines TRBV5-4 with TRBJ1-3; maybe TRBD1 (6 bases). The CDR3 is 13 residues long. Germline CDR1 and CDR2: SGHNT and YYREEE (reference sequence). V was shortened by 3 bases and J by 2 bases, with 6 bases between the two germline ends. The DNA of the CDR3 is TGTGCCAGCAGCTGGGGGCCTGGAAACACCATATATTTT. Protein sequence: CASSWGPGNTIYF. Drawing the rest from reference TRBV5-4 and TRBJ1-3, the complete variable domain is ETGVTQSPTHLIKTRGQQVTLRCSSQSGHNTVSWYQQALGQGPQFIFQYYREEENGRGNFPPRFSGLQFPNYSSELNVNALELDDSALYLCASSWGPGNTIYFGEGSWLTVV.

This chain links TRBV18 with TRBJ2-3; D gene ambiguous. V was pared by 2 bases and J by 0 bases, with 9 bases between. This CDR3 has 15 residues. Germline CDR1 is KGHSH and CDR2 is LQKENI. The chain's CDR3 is CASSPNTVSTDTQYF. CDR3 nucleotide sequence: TGTGCCAGCTCACCAAATACAGTCAGCACAGATACGCAGTATTTT.

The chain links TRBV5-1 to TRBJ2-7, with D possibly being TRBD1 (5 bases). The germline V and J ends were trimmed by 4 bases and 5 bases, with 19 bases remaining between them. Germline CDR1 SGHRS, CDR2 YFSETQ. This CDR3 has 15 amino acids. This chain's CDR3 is CASSIEVIGVNEQYF. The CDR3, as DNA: TGCGCCAGCAGCATAGAGGTGATAGGGGTGAACGAGCAGTACTTC.

CDR3 amino acids: CASREGREGGYGYTF. DNA for the CDR3: TGTGCCAGCAGGGAAGGACGAGAAGGGGGCTATGGCTACACCTTC. The chain has TRBV7-9 and TRBJ1-2, with D perhaps matching TRBD1 (6 bases). The V and J ends lost 6 bases and 4 bases respectively, with 18 bases between them. Germline loops: CDR1 SEHNR, CDR2 FQNEAQ (reference sequence). This CDR3 contains 15 residues.

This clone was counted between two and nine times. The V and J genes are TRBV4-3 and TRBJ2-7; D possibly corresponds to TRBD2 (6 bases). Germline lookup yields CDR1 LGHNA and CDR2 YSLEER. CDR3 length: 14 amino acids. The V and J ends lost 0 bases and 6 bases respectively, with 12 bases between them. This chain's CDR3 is CASSQERGTVEQYF. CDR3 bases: TGCGCCAGCAGCCAAGAAAGAGGGACTGTCGAGCAGTACTTC.

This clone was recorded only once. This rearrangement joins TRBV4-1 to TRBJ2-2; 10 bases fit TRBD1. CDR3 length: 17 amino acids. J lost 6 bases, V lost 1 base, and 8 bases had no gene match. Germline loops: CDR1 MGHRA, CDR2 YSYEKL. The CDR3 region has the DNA TGCGCCAGCAGCCAAGTCCGACAGGGGGCTAAATCCGGGGAGCTGTTTTTT. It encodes CASSQVRQGAKSGELFF.

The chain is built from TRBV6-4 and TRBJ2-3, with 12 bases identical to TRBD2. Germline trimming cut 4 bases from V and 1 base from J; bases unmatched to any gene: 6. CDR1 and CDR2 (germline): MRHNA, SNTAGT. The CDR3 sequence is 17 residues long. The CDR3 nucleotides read TGTGCCAGCAGTGCCTCTAGCGGGGGGGCTGGCACAGATACGCAGTATTTT. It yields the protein CASSASSGGAGTDTQYF.

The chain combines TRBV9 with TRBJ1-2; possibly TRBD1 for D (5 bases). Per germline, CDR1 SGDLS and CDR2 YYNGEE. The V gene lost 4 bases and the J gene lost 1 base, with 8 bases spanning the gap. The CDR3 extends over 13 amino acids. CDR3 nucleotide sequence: TGTGCCAGCAGCCTCGACAGTAACTATGGCTACACCTTC. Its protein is CASSLDSNYGYTF. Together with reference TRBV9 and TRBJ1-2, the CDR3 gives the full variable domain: DSGVTQTPKHLITATGQRVTLRCSPRSGDLSVYWYQQSLDQGLQFLIQYYNGEERAKGNILERFSAQQFPDLHSELNLSSLELGDSALYFCASSLDSNYGYTFGSGTRLTVV.

CDR3 sequence (DNA): TGTGCCAGCAGCGGCCGGGACAGGGGGCCCCTCTCCTACGAGCAGTACTTC. The encoded protein is CASSGRDRGPLSYEQYF. V gene TRBV7-8 combines with J gene TRBJ2-7; 12 bases align to TRBD1. This CDR3 spans 17 amino acids. The germline CDR1 and CDR2 sequences are SGHVS and FQNEAQ. After removal of 5 bases from V and 0 bases from J, the junction contained 8 bases not matched to a gene.

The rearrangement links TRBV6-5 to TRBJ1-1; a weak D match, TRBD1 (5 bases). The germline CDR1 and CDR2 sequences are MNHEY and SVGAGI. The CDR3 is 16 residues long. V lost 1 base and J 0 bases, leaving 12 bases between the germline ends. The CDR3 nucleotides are TGTGCCAGCAGTTACTATACGGGGGGGATGAACACTGAAGCTTTCTTT. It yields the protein CASSYYTGGMNTEAFF.

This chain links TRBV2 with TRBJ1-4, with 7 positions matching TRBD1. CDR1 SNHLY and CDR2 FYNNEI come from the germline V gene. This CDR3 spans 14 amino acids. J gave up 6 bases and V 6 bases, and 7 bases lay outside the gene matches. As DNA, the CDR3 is TGTGCCAGCAGCGGAAACAGGGGAGATGAAAAACTGTTTTTT. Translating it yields CASSGNRGDEKLFF.

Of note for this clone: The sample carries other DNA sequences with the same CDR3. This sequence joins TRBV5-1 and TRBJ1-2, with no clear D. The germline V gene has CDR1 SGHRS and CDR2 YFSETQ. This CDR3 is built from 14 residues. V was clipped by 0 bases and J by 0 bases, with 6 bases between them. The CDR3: CASSLGGANYGYTF. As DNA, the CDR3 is TGCGCCAGCAGCTTGGGGGGAGCTAACTATGGCTACACCTTC.

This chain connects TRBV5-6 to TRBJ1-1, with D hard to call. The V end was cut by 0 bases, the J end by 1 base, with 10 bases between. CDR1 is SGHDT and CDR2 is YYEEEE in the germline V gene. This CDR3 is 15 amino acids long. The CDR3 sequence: CASSLVAATNTEAFF. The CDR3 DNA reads TGTGCCAGCAGCTTGGTAGCGGCCACGAACACTGAAGCTTTCTTT. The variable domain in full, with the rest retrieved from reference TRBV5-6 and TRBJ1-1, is DAGVTQSPTHLIKTRGQQVTLRCSPKSGHDTVSWYQQALGQGPQFIFQYYEEEERQRGNFPDRFSGHQFPNYSSELNVNALLLGDSALYLCASSLVAATNTEAFFGQGTRLTVV.

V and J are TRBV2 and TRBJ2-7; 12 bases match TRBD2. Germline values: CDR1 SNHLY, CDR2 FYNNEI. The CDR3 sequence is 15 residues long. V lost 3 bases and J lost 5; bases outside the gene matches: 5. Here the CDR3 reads CASSDGLAGTHEQYF. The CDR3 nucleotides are TGTGCCAGCAGTGACGGACTAGCGGGAACCCACGAGCAGTACTTC.

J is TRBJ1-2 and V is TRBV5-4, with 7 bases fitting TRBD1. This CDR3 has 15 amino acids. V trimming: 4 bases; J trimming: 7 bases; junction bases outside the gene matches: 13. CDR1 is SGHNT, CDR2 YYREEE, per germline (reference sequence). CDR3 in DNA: TGTGCCAGCAGCCTTGGGTGGGACAGACACGCTGGCTACACCTTC. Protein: CASSLGWDRHAGYTF.

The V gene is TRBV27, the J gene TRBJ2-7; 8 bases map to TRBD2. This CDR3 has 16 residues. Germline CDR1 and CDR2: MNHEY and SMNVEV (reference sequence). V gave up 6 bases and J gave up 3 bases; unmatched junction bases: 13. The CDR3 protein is CASRTRGGAVVYEQYF. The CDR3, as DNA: TGTGCCAGCAGAACCCGGGGGGGGGCCGTGGTCTACGAGCAGTACTTC.

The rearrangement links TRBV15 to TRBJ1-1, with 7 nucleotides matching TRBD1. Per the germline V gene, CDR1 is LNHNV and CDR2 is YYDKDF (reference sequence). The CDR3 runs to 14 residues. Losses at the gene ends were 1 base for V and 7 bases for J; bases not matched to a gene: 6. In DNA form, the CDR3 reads TGTGCCACCAGCAGAGCGAGGGGGCGGGATGAAGCTTTCTTT. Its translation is CATSRARGRDEAFF.

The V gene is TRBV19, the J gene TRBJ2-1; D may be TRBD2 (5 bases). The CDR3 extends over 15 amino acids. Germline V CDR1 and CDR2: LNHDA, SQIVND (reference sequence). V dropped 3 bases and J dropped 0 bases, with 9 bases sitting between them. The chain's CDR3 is CASSIGTSSYNEQFF. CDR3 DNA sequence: TGTGCCAGTAGTATTGGAACTAGCTCCTACAATGAGCAGTTCTTC.

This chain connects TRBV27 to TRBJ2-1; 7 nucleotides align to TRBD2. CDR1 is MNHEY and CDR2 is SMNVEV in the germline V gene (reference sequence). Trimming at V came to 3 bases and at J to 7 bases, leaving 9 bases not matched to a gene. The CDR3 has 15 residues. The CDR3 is CASSFIAGRANEQFF. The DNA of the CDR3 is TGTGCCAGCAGTTTTATAGCGGGCAGGGCAAATGAGCAGTTCTTC.